The present TCR beta chain was sequenced within a study of shared clonotypes between healthy human individuals. Only in-frame clones appear in the TCRdb table, and some are missing; sequencing was by immunoSEQ multiplex PCR. The sample contains about 610,000 clones, roughly 96% of which appear only once. Cells designated naive CD8 were CD45RO-negative and were positively selected for CCR7, with terminally differentiated effector memory CD45RA+ cells excluded. The CDR3 is 17 residues long. V gave up 5 bases and J gave up 6 bases; unmatched junction bases: 10. CDR1 is WNHNN and CDR2 is SYGVQD in the germline V gene (reference sequence).

The gene calls are TRBV10-1 and TRBJ2-7, with TRBD2 matching 16 bases. The TCR originated in a woman aged 25 to 39 in good health. The sample comprised naive CD8+ T cells sorted from blood. CDR3 loop: CASSSGTSGRAVPEQYF. The CDR3 DNA reads as TGCGCCAGCAGTTCCGGGACTAGCGGGAGGGCCGTCCCCGAGCAGTACTTC.